These T cell receptor beta chains were read from a single sample in a study of technical replicates of blood from four donors. The protocol was immunoSEQ multiplex PCR, while the TCRdb copy is restricted to in-frame clones and leaves out a portion. The table has roughly 60,000 clones, 75% to 90% seen once; the top ten hold approximately 5%. The specimen was PBMCs. These receptors were taken from a human donor in good health. Some clones in this sample may be carry-over from other donors' samples. CDR3s include the opening cysteine and the closing phenylalanine or tryptophan. A D gene is named only where the DNA matches it firmly. The size entry is marked missing in some rows and otherwise reads once, few, many or a size class.

>TRBV11-3|few|TRBJ1-1|-
TGTGCCAGCAGCTTCGCGTTGAACACTGAAGCTTTCTTT
CASSFALNTEAFF
>TRBV27|-|TRBJ2-2|TRBD2
TGTGCCAGCAGTCCCTGGGGACTAGCGGGCGCAAACGGGGAGCTGTTTTTT
CASSPWGLAGANGELFF
>TRBV5-1|-|TRBJ2-1|TRBD2
TGCGCCAGCAGCTTAACTAGCGGGAGGGCGGTGAATGAGCAGTTCTTC
CASSLTSGRAVNEQFF
>TRBV7-3|-|TRBJ2-1|TRBD2
TGTGCCAGCAGCTACTTGACCGGGGGGGCCAGTGAGCAGTTCTTC
CASSYLTGGASEQFF
>TRBV11-3|-|TRBJ2-1|TRBD2
TGTGCCAGCAGCTTAGGGGCTAGCGGGAGTGTCGATGAGCAGTTCTTC
CASSLGASGSVDEQFF
>TRBV11-2|-|TRBJ2-7|-
TGTGCCAGCAGCCCCGGTCGTCTCTACGAGCAGTACTTC
CASSPGRLYEQYF
>TRBV12-5|-|TRBJ1-2|TRBD1
TGTGCTAGTGGTTTGGTACTCCCGGGACAGGGGGATAGGAACTATGGCTACACCTTC
CASGLVLPGQGDRNYGYTF
>TRBV6-1|-|TRBJ1-1|-
TGTGCCAGCAGTGAAGCGCGAAGGAACACTGAAGCTTTCTTT
CASSEARRNTEAFF
>TRBV4-3|-|TRBJ2-1|-
TGCGCCAGCAGCCAAGGTCCGGGTGGGTACAATGAGCAGTTCTTC
CASSQGPGGYNEQFF
>TRBV6-4|-|TRBJ1-2|TRBD1
TGTGCCAGCAGTGACGGGACAGGGGGCTATGGCTACACCTTC
CASSDGTGGYGYTF
>TRBV6-6|-|TRBJ1-1|-
TGTGCCAGCAGTTACCGGGGAGTGCCTGAAGCTTTCTTT
CASSYRGVPEAFF
>TRBV2|-|TRBJ2-1|TRBD2
TGTGCCAGCAGCCGGACTAGCGGGACTGCCTACAATGAGCAGTTCTTC
CASSRTSGTAYNEQFF
>TRBV4-3|-|TRBJ1-6|-
TGCGCCAGCAGCCAAGCCACAGGGCTCTTGGCACCCCTCCACTTT
CASSQATGLLAPLHF
>TRBV7-3|-|TRBJ2-7|-
TGTGCCAGCAGCATGACAGGCGGGAGTTCCTACGAGCAGTACTTC
CASSMTGGSSYEQYF
>TRBV5-4|-|TRBJ2-7|TRBD1
TGTGCCAGCAGCACTAAGACAGGGGAACGGAACGAGCAGTACTTC
CASSTKTGERNEQYF
>TRBV6-1|-|TRBJ2-7|TRBD2
TGTGCCAGCAGTGAAACTACCAGGACTAGCGCCTACGAGCAGTACTTC
CASSETTRTSAYEQYF
>TRBV7-9|-|TRBJ2-5|TRBD1
TGTGCCAGCAGCTTACCGACAGGGAGAGTCCAAGAGACCCAGTACTTC
CASSLPTGRVQETQYF
>TRBV6-8|-|TRBJ2-3|TRBD2
TGTGCCAGCACCATCGTAGGGACTAGCGGAAATTATACGCAGTATTTT
CASTIVGTSGNYTQYF
>TRBV30|-|TRBJ1-2|-
TGTGCCTGGAGCCGACAGGCCAACTATGGCTACACCTTC
CAWSRQANYGYTF
>TRBV18|-|TRBJ2-5|TRBD1
TGTGCCAGCTCCCTGAAAACCGGGACAGAAGAGACCCAGTACTTC
CASSLKTGTEETQYF
>TRBV2|-|TRBJ1-6|-
TGTGCCAGCATTGGAGTGGGGGGCTCCTATAATTCACCCCTCCACTTT
CASIGVGGSYNSPLHF
>TRBV13|-|TRBJ1-6|TRBD1
TGTGCCAGCAGCTTAGTCAGGGGGGACAAGTCCTATAATTCACCCCTCCACTTT
CASSLVRGDKSYNSPLHF
>TRBV18|-|TRBJ1-5|TRBD1
TGTGCCAGCTCACCAGGCAGGGGGAGAGATCAGCCCCAGCATTTT
CASSPGRGRDQPQHF
>TRBV7-8|-|TRBJ2-1|-
TGTGCCAGCAGCCAGCGGCTCGGAGCGGGTCATGAGCAGTTCTTC
CASSQRLGAGHEQFF
>TRBV4-1|-|TRBJ1-1|TRBD1
TGCGCCAGCAGCCGTCAGGGGGGCTCTGAAGCTTTCTTT
CASSRQGGSEAFF
>TRBV5-1|-|TRBJ2-3|TRBD2
TGCGCCAGCAGTTGGGGAGATAGCGGGGGAACTAGCACAGATACGCAGTATTTT
CASSWGDSGGTSTDTQYF
>TRBV5-6|once|TRBJ1-3|TRBD1
TGTGCCAGCAGCTCACCCGGGACAGGGTCCGGAAACACCATATATTTT
CASSSPGTGSGNTIYF
>TRBV2|few|TRBJ1-1|-
TGTGCCAGCCTGGGACTGCCAAACACTGAAGCTTTCTTT
CASLGLPNTEAFF
>TRBV7-8|once|TRBJ2-1|-
TGTGCCAGCAGCTTACTCCACAATGAGCAGTTCTTC
CASSLLHNEQFF
>TRBV10-3|few|TRBJ2-5|TRBD2
TGTGCCATCAGTCCGGAAGCGGGAGTGGGGACCCAGTACTTC
CAISPEAGVGTQYF
>TRBV6-1|-|TRBJ1-1|-
TGTGCCAGCAGTGAAGCGTCCCATACTGAAGCTTTCTTT
CASSEASHTEAFF
>TRBV2|few|TRBJ1-1|-
TGTGCCAGCAGTGAGTCCAGGGAAGCTTTCTTT
CASSESREAFF